This T cell receptor (beta chain) appears in the sequencing data of a study of blood T cell repertoires in COVID-19 (dated by TCRdb to the early 2020s). Looking at the study overall: Collaborator samples came from the United States, Italy and Spain and covered acute and convalescent phases of COVID-19. The material from the prospective study consisted of cDNA or gDNA derived from T cells, B-cell-depleted T cells, or PBMCs. Deeply sampled blood TCRbeta repertoires from subjects exposed to, actively infected with, or recovered from COVID-19 were included in the dataset. The repertoires were released in a freely available public database intended as a resource for research on the immune response to SARS-CoV-2. The samples were drawn from two sources: the first 160 participants of the ongoing ImmuneRACE study, and about 1,300 subjects contributed by 6 global collaborators. Nearly every sample came with metadata listing a de-identified subject ID, COVID-19 status, age in years and sex. Where available, HLA class I and class II types were obtained from metadata supplied by the sample provider rather than from assay-based typing. Findings and caveats that apply to the study as a whole: The amount of clinical and demographic metadata varied by source and participant and was provided uncurated.

In the prospective study, participants were about 18 to 100 years old, resided in about 25 geographic areas of the United States, and were enrolled through a virtual design. In the prospective study, participants were assigned to cohorts based on the clinical history participants reported in a screening survey and a study questionnaire. Recovered participants in ImmuneRACE Cohort 3 were defined by two consecutive negative NP/OP PCR tests, clearance by a healthcare professional, or resolution of symptoms. Each participant in the prospective study had whole blood, serum and a nasopharyngeal or oropharyngeal swab collected by mobile phlebotomists. Additional blood draws and questionnaires over an approximately two-month period could optionally be provided by prospective study participants. Before DNA extraction, prospective study blood samples were shipped either frozen or at room temperature. TCRbeta CDR3 regions were amplified from genomic DNA using the immunoSEQ Assay, a bias-controlled multiplex PCR. On the study's bioinformatics: Nucleated cell counts per sample were estimated from amplification of reference gene primers within the assay. To quantify the absolute abundance of each unique TCRbeta CDR3 rearrangement, sequence reads were collapsed and filtered. For each sample, productive Simpson clonality was calculated as the square root of Simpson's diversity index over productive rearrangements. TCRdb retrieved this table from immuneACCESS and kept in-frame rearrangements only. Not all clones are present; in checked studies, unresolved V genes account for under half, and no reason is known for the remainder. For V, J and clone size, that table is used; D and trimming come from the DNA. The sample table records roughly 150,000 clones; around 80% of these occur just once. The biggest ten clones account for about 7.2% of the sample.

V loses 4 bases, J loses 1 base, and the germline ends lie 16 bases apart. The CDR3 runs 16 residues from the cysteine to the phenylalanine. Only the CDR3 DNA stays, 48 bases, in frame from base 1. As encoded in the germline V gene, CDR1 is SGDLS while CDR2 is YYNGEE. This clone occurred a few times. The antigen this receptor binds is unknown. Base quality data are lacking; no much larger clone is found one base away. The receptor chain draws on TRBV9 and TRBJ2-3; TRBD2 is a weak D gene call, 5 bases matching. This TCR came from a man in his fifties or sixties who had recovered from COVID-19. Sequencing used PBMCs or T cells enriched from blood (not recorded which). The CDR3 in this case is CASSPDYGWGTDTQYF. The DNA reads as follows: TGTGCCAGCAGCCCCGACTACGGGTGGGGCACAGATACGCAGTATTTT.